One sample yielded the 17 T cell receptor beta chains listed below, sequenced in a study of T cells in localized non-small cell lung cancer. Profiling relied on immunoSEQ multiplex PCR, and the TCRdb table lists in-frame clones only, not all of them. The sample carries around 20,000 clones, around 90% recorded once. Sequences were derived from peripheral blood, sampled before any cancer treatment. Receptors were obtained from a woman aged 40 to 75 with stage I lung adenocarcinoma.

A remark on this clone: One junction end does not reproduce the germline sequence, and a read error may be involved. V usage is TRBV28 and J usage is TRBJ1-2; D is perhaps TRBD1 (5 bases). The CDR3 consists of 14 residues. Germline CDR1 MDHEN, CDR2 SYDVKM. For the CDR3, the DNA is TGTGCCAACAGTTTAGTTGGTCCAGGGAAGCCCCAGCCCTTC. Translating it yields CANSLVGPGKPQPF.

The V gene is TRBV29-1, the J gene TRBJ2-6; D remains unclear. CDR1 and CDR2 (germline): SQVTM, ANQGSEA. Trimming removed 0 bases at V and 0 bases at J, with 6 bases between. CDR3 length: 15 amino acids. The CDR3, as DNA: TGCAGCGTTGAAGATCCTTACTCTGGGGCCAACGTCCTGACTTTC. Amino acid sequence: CSVEDPYSGANVLTF.

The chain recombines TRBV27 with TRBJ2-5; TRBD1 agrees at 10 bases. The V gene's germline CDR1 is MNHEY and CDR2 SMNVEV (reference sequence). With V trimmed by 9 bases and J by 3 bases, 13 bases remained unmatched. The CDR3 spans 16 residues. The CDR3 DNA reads TGTGCCAGACCCGCCCGGGACAGGGGAGGGAAAGAGACCCAGTACTTC. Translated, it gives CARPARDRGGKETQYF.

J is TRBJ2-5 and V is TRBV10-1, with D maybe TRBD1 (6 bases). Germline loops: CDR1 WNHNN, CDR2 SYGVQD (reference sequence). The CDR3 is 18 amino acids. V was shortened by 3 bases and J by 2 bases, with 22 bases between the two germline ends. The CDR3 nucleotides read TGCGCCAGCAGTGACTTGGGTAATTGGCGGACAGAGCAAGAGACCCAGTACTTC. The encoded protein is CASSDLGNWRTEQETQYF.

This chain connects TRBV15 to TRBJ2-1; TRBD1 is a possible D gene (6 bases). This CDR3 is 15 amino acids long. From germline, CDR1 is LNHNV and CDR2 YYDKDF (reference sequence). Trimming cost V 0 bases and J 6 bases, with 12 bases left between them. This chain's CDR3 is CATSRDRQAPNEQFF. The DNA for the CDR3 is TGTGCCACCAGCAGAGATCGACAGGCCCCCAATGAGCAGTTCTTC.

CDR3 in amino acids: CASSRGTVGANYGYTF. The CDR3 DNA is TGTGCCAGTAGTAGGGGGACAGTTGGAGCTAACTATGGCTACACCTTC. The chain links TRBV19 to TRBJ1-2; 7 nucleotides agree with TRBD1. CDR1 and CDR2 from the germline V gene are LNHDA and SQIVND (reference sequence). The ends lost 4 bases at V and 0 bases at J; junction bases unmatched: 8. There are 16 residues in the CDR3.

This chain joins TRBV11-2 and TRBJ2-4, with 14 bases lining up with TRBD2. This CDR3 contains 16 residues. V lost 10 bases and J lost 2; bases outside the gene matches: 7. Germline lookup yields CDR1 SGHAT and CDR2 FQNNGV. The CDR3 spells CATKGLAGATKNIQYF. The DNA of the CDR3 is TGTGCCACCAAGGGACTAGCGGGAGCAACCAAAAACATTCAGTACTTC.

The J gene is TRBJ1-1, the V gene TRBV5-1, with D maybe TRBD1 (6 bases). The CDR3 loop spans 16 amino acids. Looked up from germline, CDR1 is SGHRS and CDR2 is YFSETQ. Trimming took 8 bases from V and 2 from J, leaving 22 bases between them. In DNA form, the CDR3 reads TGCGCCAGTTACACGGGGACGGGACATGAAAACACTGAAGCTTTCTTT. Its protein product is CASYTGTGHENTEAFF.

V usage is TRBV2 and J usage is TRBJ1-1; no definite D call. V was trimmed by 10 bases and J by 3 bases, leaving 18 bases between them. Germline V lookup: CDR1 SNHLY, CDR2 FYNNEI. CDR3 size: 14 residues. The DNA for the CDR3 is TGTGCCACCGCGTTACGTGATCGGGACACTGAAGCTTTCTTT. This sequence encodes CATALRDRDTEAFF.

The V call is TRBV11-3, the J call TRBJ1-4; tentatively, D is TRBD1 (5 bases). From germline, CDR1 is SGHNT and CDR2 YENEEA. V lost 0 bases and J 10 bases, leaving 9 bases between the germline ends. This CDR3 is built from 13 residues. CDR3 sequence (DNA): TGTGCCAGCAGCTTAGATTATCAGGGAAAACTGTTTTTT. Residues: CASSLDYQGKLFF. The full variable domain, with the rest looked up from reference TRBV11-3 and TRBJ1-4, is EAGVVQSPRYKIIEKKQPVAFWCNPISGHNTLYWYLQNLGQGPELLIRYENEEAVDDSQLPKDRFSAERLKGVDSTLKIQPAELGDSAVYLCASSLDYQGKLFFGSGTQLSVL.

CDR3 loop: CASTPVGGGSSGNTIYF. The CDR3, as DNA: TGTGCCAGCACCCCTGTTGGGGGCGGAAGCTCTGGAAACACCATATATTTT. The genes are TRBV28 and TRBJ1-3; TRBD1 is a possible D gene (6 bases). CDR3 length: 17 amino acids. V lost 7 bases, J lost 0 bases, and 19 bases lay in between. Germline V CDR1 and CDR2: MDHEN, SYDVKM.

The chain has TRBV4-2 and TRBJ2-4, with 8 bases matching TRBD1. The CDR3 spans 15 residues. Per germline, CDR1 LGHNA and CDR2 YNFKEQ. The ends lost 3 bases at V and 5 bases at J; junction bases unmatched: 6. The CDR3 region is CASSQETGDQNIQYF. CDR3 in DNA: TGTGCCAGCAGCCAGGAGACAGGGGATCAAAACATTCAGTACTTC.

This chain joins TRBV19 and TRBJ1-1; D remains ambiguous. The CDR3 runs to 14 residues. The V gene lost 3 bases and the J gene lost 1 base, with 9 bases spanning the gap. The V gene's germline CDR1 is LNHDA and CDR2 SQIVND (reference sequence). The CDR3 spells CASSMGDRNTEAFF. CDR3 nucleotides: TGTGCCAGTAGTATGGGCGACCGGAACACTGAAGCTTTCTTT.

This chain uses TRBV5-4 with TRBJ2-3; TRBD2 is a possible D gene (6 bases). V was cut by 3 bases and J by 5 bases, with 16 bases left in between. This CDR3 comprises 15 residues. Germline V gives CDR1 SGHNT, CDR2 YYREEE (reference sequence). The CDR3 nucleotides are TGTGCCAGCAGCTGGAATAGGGACGGGGGAGATACGCAGTATTTT. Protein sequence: CASSWNRDGGDTQYF. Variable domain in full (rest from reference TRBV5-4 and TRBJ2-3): ETGVTQSPTHLIKTRGQQVTLRCSSQSGHNTVSWYQQALGQGPQFIFQYYREEENGRGNFPPRFSGLQFPNYSSELNVNALELDDSALYLCASSWNRDGGDTQYFGPGTRLTVL.

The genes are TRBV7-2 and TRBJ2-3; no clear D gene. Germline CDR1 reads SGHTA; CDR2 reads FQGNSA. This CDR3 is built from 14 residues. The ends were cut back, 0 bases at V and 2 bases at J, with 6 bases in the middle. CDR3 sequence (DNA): TGTGCCAGCAGCTTAGCTCGTAACACAGATACGCAGTATTTT. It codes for CASSLARNTDTQYF.

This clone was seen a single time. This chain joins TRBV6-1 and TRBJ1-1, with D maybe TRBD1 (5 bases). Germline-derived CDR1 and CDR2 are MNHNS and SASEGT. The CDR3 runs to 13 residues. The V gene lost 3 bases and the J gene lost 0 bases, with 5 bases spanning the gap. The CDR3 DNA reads TGTGCCAGCAGTGAGGGGGTGAACACTGAAGCTTTCTTT. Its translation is CASSEGVNTEAFF.

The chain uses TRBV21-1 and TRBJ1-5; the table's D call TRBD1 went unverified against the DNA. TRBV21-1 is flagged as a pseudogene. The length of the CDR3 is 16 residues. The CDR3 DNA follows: TGTGCCAGCAGCAAAGTAGGGGGAGAGAGCAATCAGCCCCAGCATTTT. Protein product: CASSKVGGESNQPQHF.